A selection of T cell receptor beta chains follows, all from one sample in a study of shared clonotypes between healthy human individuals. Sequencing used immunoSEQ multiplex PCR; TCRdb keeps in-frame clones, though not all of them. The sample holds approximately 1,000,000 clones, around three quarters seen once. The sample consisted of memory CD4+ T cells from PBMCs. The receptors shown here come from a man between 18 and 35 years old in good health. Some clones in this sample may be carry-over from other donors' samples. CDR3s include the opening cysteine and the closing phenylalanine or tryptophan. D genes are given only for firm matches. Size tells how often a clone was seen (once, few, many) or the class of an expanded clone, and some rows leave it out.

v_gene: TRBV28; d_gene: NA; abundance: NA; j_gene: TRBJ1-1; CDR3aa: CASTMGRVGDTEAFF; CDR3nt: TGTGCCAGCACCATGGGGAGGGTCGGGGACACTGAAGCTTTCTTT
v_gene: TRBV5-1; d_gene: NA; abundance: many; j_gene: TRBJ1-2; CDR3aa: CASSLAQGEGYTF; CDR3nt: TGCGCCAGCAGCTTGGCGCAGGGTGAGGGCTACACCTTC
v_gene: TRBV27; d_gene: NA; abundance: NA; j_gene: TRBJ2-5; CDR3aa: CASSLIPGGETQYF; CDR3nt: TGTGCCAGCAGTTTGATCCCCGGTGGAGAGACCCAGTACTTC
v_gene: TRBV28; d_gene: TRBD1; abundance: NA; j_gene: TRBJ2-7; CDR3aa: CASSEPGQGAPYEQYF; CDR3nt: TGTGCCAGCAGTGAACCGGGACAGGGGGCGCCCTACGAGCAGTACTTC
v_gene: TRBV4-2; d_gene: TRBD2; abundance: NA; j_gene: TRBJ2-5; CDR3aa: CASSEEALAGVKETQYF; CDR3nt: TGTGCCAGCAGCGAAGAGGCCCTCGCGGGAGTCAAAGAGACCCAGTACTTC
v_gene: TRBV7-2; d_gene: NA; abundance: NA; j_gene: TRBJ1-2; CDR3aa: CASSPGRSLANYGYTF; CDR3nt: TGTGCCAGCAGCCCCGGCAGGTCCTTAGCTAACTATGGCTACACCTTC
v_gene: TRBV7-9; d_gene: NA; abundance: NA; j_gene: TRBJ2-3; CDR3aa: CASSLAEADTQYF; CDR3nt: TGTGCCAGCAGCTTAGCAGAGGCAGATACGCAGTATTTT
v_gene: TRBV6-5; d_gene: TRBD1; abundance: NA; j_gene: TRBJ1-5; CDR3aa: CASREGAGNQPQHF; CDR3nt: TGTGCCAGCAGGGAGGGGGCTGGCAATCAGCCCCAGCATTTT
v_gene: TRBV5-8; d_gene: TRBD1; abundance: few; j_gene: TRBJ2-1; CDR3aa: CASSHRDRGYNEQFF; CDR3nt: TGTGCCAGCAGTCACCGGGACAGGGGGTACAATGAGCAGTTCTTC
v_gene: TRBV5-3; d_gene: NA; abundance: NA; j_gene: TRBJ2-3; CDR3aa: CARSLSECRDTQYF; CDR3nt: TGTGCCAGAAGCTTGAGCGAGTGCCGTGATACGCAGTATTTT
v_gene: TRBV4-1; d_gene: TRBD1; abundance: NA; j_gene: TRBJ2-4; CDR3aa: CASSQDPGQVVAKNIQYF; CDR3nt: TGCGCCAGCAGCCAAGATCCCGGACAGGTTGTAGCCAAAAACATTCAGTACTTC
v_gene: TRBV5-1; d_gene: NA; abundance: NA; j_gene: TRBJ2-3; CDR3aa: CASSLGQETDTQYF; CDR3nt: TGCGCCAGCAGCTTGGGACAGGAGACAGATACGCAGTATTTT
v_gene: TRBV5-1; d_gene: TRBD1; abundance: NA; j_gene: TRBJ2-7; CDR3aa: CASFRTGSYEQYF; CDR3nt: TGCGCCAGCTTTCGGACAGGGTCCTACGAGCAGTACTTC
v_gene: TRBV2; d_gene: NA; abundance: NA; j_gene: TRBJ2-3; CDR3aa: CASTGVSTDTQYF; CDR3nt: TGTGCCAGCACAGGCGTAAGCACAGATACGCAGTATTTT
v_gene: TRBV7-9; d_gene: TRBD1; abundance: few; j_gene: TRBJ1-5; CDR3aa: CASSQGTGNQPQHF; CDR3nt: TGTGCCAGCAGCCAGGGGACAGGGAATCAGCCCCAGCATTTT
v_gene: TRBV5-4; d_gene: NA; abundance: NA; j_gene: TRBJ2-3; CDR3aa: CASSLDQGSTDTQYF; CDR3nt: TGTGCCAGCAGCTTGGACCAGGGGAGCACAGATACGCAGTATTTT
v_gene: TRBV7-3; d_gene: TRBD2; abundance: NA; j_gene: TRBJ2-1; CDR3aa: CASSLMLAGTEQFF; CDR3nt: TGTGCCAGCAGCTTAATGCTAGCGGGAACGGAGCAGTTCTTC
v_gene: TRBV28; d_gene: NA; abundance: few; j_gene: TRBJ1-2; CDR3aa: CASSSDGYTF; CDR3nt: TGTGCCAGCAGCTCAGATGGCTACACCTTC